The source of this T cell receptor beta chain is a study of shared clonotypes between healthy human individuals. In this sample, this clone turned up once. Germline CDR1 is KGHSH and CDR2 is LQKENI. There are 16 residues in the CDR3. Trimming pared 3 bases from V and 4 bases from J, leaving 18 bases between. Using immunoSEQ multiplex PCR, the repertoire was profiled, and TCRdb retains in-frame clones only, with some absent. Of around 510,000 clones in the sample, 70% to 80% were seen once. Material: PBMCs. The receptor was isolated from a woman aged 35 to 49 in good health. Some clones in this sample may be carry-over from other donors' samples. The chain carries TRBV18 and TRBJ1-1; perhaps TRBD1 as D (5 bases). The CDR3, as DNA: TGTGCCAGCTCACCGACAGATACCCTTGATAGCACTGAAGCTTTCTTT. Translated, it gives CASSPTDTLDSTEAFF.